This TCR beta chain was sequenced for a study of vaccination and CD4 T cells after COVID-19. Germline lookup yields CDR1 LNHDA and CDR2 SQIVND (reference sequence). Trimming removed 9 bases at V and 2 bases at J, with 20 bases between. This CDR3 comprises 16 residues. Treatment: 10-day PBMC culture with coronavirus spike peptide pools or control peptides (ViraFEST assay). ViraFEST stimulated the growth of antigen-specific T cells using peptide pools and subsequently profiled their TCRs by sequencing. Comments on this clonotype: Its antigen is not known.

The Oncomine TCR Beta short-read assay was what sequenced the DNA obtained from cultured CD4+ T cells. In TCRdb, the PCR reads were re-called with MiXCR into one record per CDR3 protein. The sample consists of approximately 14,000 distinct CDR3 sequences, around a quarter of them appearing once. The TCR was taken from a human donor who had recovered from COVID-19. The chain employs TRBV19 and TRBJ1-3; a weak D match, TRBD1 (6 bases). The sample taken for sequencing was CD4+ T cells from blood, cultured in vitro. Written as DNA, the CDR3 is TGTGCCAGCCGCTCTACAGGGATCGATGCTGGAAACACCATATATTTT. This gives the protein CASRSTGIDAGNTIYF.